Following are 15 T cell receptor beta chains from one sample sequenced in a study of blood T cell repertoires in COVID-19. Sequencing was performed with immunoSEQ multiplex PCR; in TCRdb, only in-frame clones are kept and a portion is missing. The sample has 53,000 or so clones, roughly 83% seen once. Sequencing was carried out using peripheral blood. All receptors derive from a man between 65 and 85 years old with active COVID-19.

The chain recombines TRBV11-1 with TRBJ1-6; no firm D call. Germline CDR1 and CDR2: SGHAT and FQDESV (reference sequence). Trimming cost V 3 bases and J 7 bases, with 13 bases left between them. This CDR3 has 15 residues. As DNA, the CDR3 is TGTGCCAGCAGCTTGAACGGAGCCCAAAATTCACCCCTCCACTTT. Translated: CASSLNGAQNSPLHF.

V is TRBV5-1 and J is TRBJ2-6; 7 nucleotides align to TRBD1. Looked up from germline, CDR1 is SGHRS and CDR2 is YFSETQ. This CDR3 comprises 17 residues. Trimming removed 4 bases from V and 2 bases from J; junction bases left unmatched: 9. CDR3 bases: TGCGCCAGCAGCGGAACAGGGGCAGGCCCTGGGGCCAACGTCCTGACTTTC. This encodes CASSGTGAGPGANVLTF.

CDR3 bases: TGCAGCGTTGAAGAACAGGCCAAAGGGGGCTACACCTTC. Translating gives CSVEEQAKGGYTF. The V gene is TRBV29-1, the J gene TRBJ1-2; maybe TRBD1 (5 bases). Germline CDR1 and CDR2: SQVTM and ANQGSEA. CDR3 size: 13 residues. V was trimmed by 0 bases and J by 8 bases, leaving 13 bases between them.

The chain recombines TRBV2 with TRBJ2-7, with 11 bases matching TRBD1. With 6 bases clipped from V and 6 bases from J, the junction kept 7 bases outside the gene matches. From germline, CDR1 is SNHLY and CDR2 FYNNEI. This CDR3 spans 14 amino acids. CDR3 DNA: TGTGCCAGCAGGCAGGGACAGGGGGTTATCGAGCAGTACTTC. Translated: CASRQGQGVIEQYF.

This chain links TRBV5-1 with TRBJ2-7, with TRBD2 matching over 9 bases. Germline assignment: CDR1 SGHRS and CDR2 YFSETQ. V lost 1 base and J lost 4; bases outside the gene matches: 3. This CDR3 has 14 amino acids. The DNA of the CDR3 is TGCGCCAGCAGCTTGAATAGCGGGAGTTACGAGCAGTACTTC. Protein product: CASSLNSGSYEQYF.

This chain uses TRBV19 with TRBJ1-6; 10 bases align to TRBD1. Germline loops: CDR1 LNHDA, CDR2 SQIVND (reference sequence). CDR3 length: 15 residues. V lost 0 bases, J lost 9 bases, and 2 bases stayed unmatched. CDR3 nucleotide sequence: TGTGCCAGTAGTATAGACGGACAGGGGGGTTCACCCCTCCACTTT. It translates to CASSIDGQGGSPLHF.

This clone was seen repeatedly, ten times or more. The chain is built from TRBV10-1 and TRBJ1-2; maybe TRBD1 (5 bases). The V end lost 6 bases, the J end lost 12 bases, and 20 bases lay between the germline ends. The germline V gene has CDR1 WNHNN and CDR2 SYGVQD (reference sequence). This CDR3 is 13 amino acids long. The chain's CDR3 is CASRSGTENFHTF. For the CDR3, the DNA is TGCGCCAGCAGATCCGGGACTGAGAACTTTCACACCTTC.

The chain couples TRBV30 to TRBJ1-6; TRBD1 aligns across 8 bases. V was pared by 2 bases and J by 7 bases, with 4 bases of the junction left unmatched. Germline V gives CDR1 GTSNPN, CDR2 SVGIG (reference sequence). CDR3 length equals 14 residues. The CDR3 DNA sequence: TGTGCCTGGAGTTTAGGACAGGGAAATTCACCCCTCCACTTT. This encodes CAWSLGQGNSPLHF.

The chain couples TRBV7-2 to TRBJ1-1, with D maybe TRBD1 (6 bases). The CDR3 contains 13 residues. Trimming took off 0 bases at V and 8 bases at J, with 10 bases between the two ends. Per germline, CDR1 SGHTA and CDR2 FQGNSA. In DNA, the CDR3 is TGTGCCAGCAGCTTAGCGCTAGGGGGAGAAGCTTTCTTT. Protein product: CASSLALGGEAFF.

The chain couples TRBV25-1 to TRBJ2-5, with TRBD1 as a possible D gene (6 bases). The CDR3 covers 15 residues. CDR1 MGHDK and CDR2 SYGVNS come from the germline V gene. V lost 3 bases and J 1 base, leaving 12 bases between the germline ends. CDR3 bases: TGTGCCAGCAGTGACCCCAGGACAGTCCAAGAGACCCAGTACTTC. Translated: CASSDPRTVQETQYF.

The J gene is TRBJ2-5, the V gene TRBV12-3 or TRBV12-4; D unclear. Deletions cut 6 bases from V and 1 base from J, with 9 bases between. The CDR3 sequence is 13 residues long. The CDR3, as DNA: TGTGCCAGCAGGTCCCCGTTCCAAGAGACCCAGTACTTC. Amino acid sequence: CASRSPFQETQYF.

The chain recombines TRBV6-5 with TRBJ1-5, with D possibly matching TRBD1 (6 bases). The germline V gene has CDR1 MNHEY and CDR2 SVGAGI. V was trimmed by 10 bases and J by 5 bases, leaving 15 bases between them. The CDR3 runs 13 residues. The CDR3 sequence: CATRVRTDQPQHF. The CDR3 bases are TGTGCCACCAGGGTTCGGACAGATCAGCCCCAGCATTTT.

CDR3 region: CASSIVQGRHGYTF. The CDR3 coding sequence is TGTGCCAGTAGTATAGTGCAGGGAAGGCACGGCTACACCTTC. This chain uses TRBV19 with TRBJ1-2; D is possibly TRBD1 (5 bases). The germline V gene encodes CDR1 LNHDA and CDR2 SQIVND (reference sequence). This CDR3 is 14 amino acids long. Trimming took off 1 base at V and 8 bases at J, with 14 bases between the two ends.

The chain combines TRBV15 with TRBJ2-5, with D maybe TRBD2 (5 bases). Germline CDR1 is LNHNV and CDR2 is YYDKDF (reference sequence). V was cut by 3 bases and J by 5 bases, with 13 bases left in between. CDR3 length equals 14 residues. CDR3: CATSRSGNLETQYF. The CDR3 DNA reads TGTGCCACCAGCAGGTCCGGGAACCTGGAGACCCAGTACTTC.

The V call is TRBV30, the J call TRBJ1-3; 8 bases are a match to TRBD1. Germline CDR1 GTSNPN, CDR2 SVGIG (reference sequence). J gave up 2 bases and V 8 bases, and 2 bases lay outside the gene matches. This CDR3 is 12 amino acids long. DNA for the CDR3: TGTGCCCGACAGGGGCCTGGAAACACCATATATTTT. The encoded protein is CARQGPGNTIYF.